The entry that follows covers one T cell receptor beta chain sequence. The method was immunoSEQ multiplex PCR; TCRdb's version includes in-frame clones alone and lacks a portion of them. The sample records 150,000 to 200,000 clones, roughly 84% being singletons. This specimen comes from a study of blood T cell repertoires in COVID-19. Recruited during active infection, patients (from Seattle) were subsequently followed longitudinally. Trimming at V came to 4 bases and at J to 5 bases, leaving 8 bases not matched to a gene. Germline CDR1 is SGHNT and CDR2 is YYREEE (reference sequence). CDR3 length equals 15 residues.

The receptor's source is a woman between 65 and 79 years old with COVID-19, enrolled during active disease. Sequenced input: peripheral blood. This chain connects TRBV5-4 to TRBJ1-5; 8 positions agree with TRBD1. DNA for the CDR3: TGTGCCAGCAGCCTGCAGGGGGCAAGGGATCAGCCCCAGCATTTT. Translated, it gives CASSLQGARDQPQHF.